This entry is about one T cell receptor (beta chain). Its recognized antigen is unknown. No much larger clone exists at a distance of one base, and base qualities are not known. The sample is drawn from a study of blood T cell repertoires in COVID-19 (dated by TCRdb to 2020 to 2022). Broadly, across the study: The collaborator samples originated in the United States, Italy and Spain and spanned the acute and convalescent phases of COVID-19. The material from the prospective study consisted of cDNA or gDNA derived from T cells, B-cell-depleted T cells, or PBMCs. Subjects who had been exposed to COVID-19, were actively infected with it, or had recovered from it provided the deeply sampled blood TCRbeta repertoires that made up the dataset. The repertoires were released in a freely available public database meant as a resource for research on the immune response to SARS-CoV-2. Samples came from the ongoing ImmuneRACE study (first 160 participants) plus 1,254 subjects from 6 global collaborators. Sample metadata almost always included a de-identified subject ID, COVID-19 status, age in years and sex. Where HLA class I and class II types were available, the types were taken from metadata supplied by the sample provider, not from assay-based typing. Results and caveats for the whole study, not just this receptor: The quantity of clinical and demographic metadata differed by source and by participant and was supplied without curation.

The CDR1 and CDR2 encoded by the germline V gene (reference sequence) are LNHDA and SQIVND. Relative to germline, V is 4 bases shorter and J is 0 bases shorter, with 7 bases between their ends. Including cysteine and phenylalanine, the CDR3 has 14 amino acids. Only the CDR3 part of the read is kept: 42 bases, read in frame from the first base. The immunoSEQ Assay, a bias-controlled multiplex PCR, was used to amplify TCRbeta CDR3 regions from genomic DNA. The source study handled its data this way. Nucleated cell counts per sample were estimated from amplification of reference gene primers within the assay. To quantify the absolute abundance of each unique TCRbeta CDR3 rearrangement, sequence reads were collapsed and filtered. For each sample, productive Simpson clonality was calculated as the square root of Simpson's diversity index over productive rearrangements. This immuneACCESS table, as held by TCRdb, lists in-frame sequences with V and J called but not all clones. Of the missing ones, under half trace to an unresolved V gene in checked studies; the others have no known cause. The V and J calls and clone size come from that table; D and trimming were worked out from the DNA. The sample table contains tens of thousands of clones; only one count was recorded for 85% of them. The leading ten clones occupy roughly 9.7% of the sample.

The collaborating institutions used their own protocols to collect whole blood in K2EDTA tubes. Collaborator samples were shipped for TCRbeta analysis as frozen whole blood, isolated PBMCs, or DNA extracted from either sample type. The sample comprised peripheral blood. The rearranged segments are TRBV19 and TRBJ1-5; no D segment can be confidently identified. This TCR was sampled from a human donor in a cohort sampled during active COVID-19. The nucleotide sequence is given as TGTGCCAGTAGTACCCTTAGTAGCAATCAGCCCCAGCATTTT. The encoded protein is CASSTLSSNQPQHF.